This T cell receptor (beta chain) was recovered during a study of T cell repertoires in cytomegalovirus infection. The V gene lost 4 bases and the J gene lost 0 bases, with 8 bases spanning the gap. From germline, CDR1 is MDHEN and CDR2 SYDVKM. There are 14 residues in the CDR3. TCRdb redid the calling of the reads with MiXCR, one entry per CDR3 protein. The sample lists about 280,000 distinct CDR3 sequences, 20% to 25% occurring once. Findings and limits, study-wide: Of the TCR beta families, the public ones yielded a cumulative frequency that identified carriers of CMV plus the relevant HLA.

A word on this clonotype: The antigen is unknown.

The specimen was cultured PBMCs, collected from culture after CMV antigen stimulation. V usage is TRBV28 and J usage is TRBJ2-3; D gene ambiguous. The origin of this receptor is a human donor in good health (CMV status not recorded). Some clones in this sample may be carry-over from other donors' samples. The CDR3 protein is CASSSPDSTDTQYF. The CDR3 nucleotides are TGTGCCAGCAGTTCCCCTGATAGCACAGATACGCAGTATTTT. Filled out from reference TRBV28 and TRBJ2-3, the complete variable domain reads DVKVTQSSRYLVKRTGEKVFLECVQDMDHENMFWYRQDPGLGLRLIYFSYDVKMKEKGDIPEGYSVSREKKERFSLILESASTNQTSMYLCASSSPDSTDTQYFGPGTRLTVL.